This paragraph covers one T cell receptor (beta chain) sequence. The source of the sample is a study of cytomegalovirus exposure and HLA in healthy donors. In the PCR, 60 Vbeta and 13 Jbeta primers were used. The repertoire was sequenced with immunoSEQ multiplex PCR; TCRdb's copy has only in-frame clones and lacks some. Altogether under 200,000 clones are present, 75% to 85% being singletons, with the ten largest covering around a tenth. The length of the CDR3 is 18 residues. The V and J ends lost 3 bases and 1 base, in that order; junction bases with no gene match: 9. The germline gives CDR1 LGHNA, CDR2 YSLEER.

The chain employs TRBV4-3 and TRBJ2-7; 13 nucleotides align to TRBD2. The sample taken for sequencing was PBMCs. The clonotype was recovered from a man aged 45 to 65 in good health and CMV-seropositive. CDR3 DNA: TGCGCCAGCAGCCAGAATCAATTACTAGCGGGAGGGTCCTACGAGCAGTACTTC. Its protein product is CASSQNQLLAGGSYEQYF.